The subject of this entry is one T cell receptor beta chain. The sample originates from a study of blood T cell repertoires in COVID-19. Study in general: Nucleic acid was either cDNA or gDNA, and it came from T cells, B-cell-depleted T cells, or PBMCs.

Authors' processing steps: From reference gene primer amplification, estimates of nucleated cell counts were derived. Assay: immunoSEQ multiplex PCR; the TCRdb copy retains only in-frame clones and omits some. That table furnishes V, J and clone size, whereas the DNA furnished D and trimming. The sample holds around 250,000 clones; roughly nine tenths are singletons and the top ten take just under 9%. The trim removed 5 bases at V and 4 bases at J, leaving 17 bases unmatched. This CDR3 comprises 18 residues. Looked up from germline, CDR1 is MNHEY and CDR2 is SMNVEV (reference sequence). This clonotype was obtained from a man in his forties or fifties with active or convalescent COVID-19. J is TRBJ2-7 and V is TRBV27, with 10 nucleotides matching TRBD2. What was sequenced was peripheral blood. The CDR3 DNA sequence: TGTGCCAGCAGTCGACGCTTAACTAGCGGGGCCTCACTTTACGAGCAGTACTTC. Protein sequence: CASSRRLTSGASLYEQYF.